This record concerns one T cell receptor beta chain sequence. This sample was taken from a study of PD-1 blockade in classical Hodgkin lymphoma. Relapses following autologous stem cell transplantation were seen in all patients, with brentuximab vedotin exposure varying. Measured with immunoSEQ multiplex PCR; TCRdb has only the in-frame clones, and not every one. The sample carries 60,000 or so clones, around 90% recorded once. This clonotype was sampled from a human donor with classical Hodgkin lymphoma. Sequenced material: peripheral blood mononuclear cells (PBMCs), taken at baseline.

The CDR3 DNA is TGTGCCAGCAGTGACTCGGCGGCAGGGGATTCACCCCTCCACTTT. It encodes CASSDSAAGDSPLHF. The chain joins TRBV6-4 to TRBJ1-6; D is perhaps TRBD1 (6 bases). V dropped 0 bases and J dropped 8 bases, with 11 bases sitting between them. CDR1 and CDR2 from the germline V gene are MRHNA and SNTAGT. The CDR3 length is 15 residues.